This is a list of T cell receptor beta chains from one sample in a study of blood T cell repertoires in COVID-19. The repertoire was sequenced with immunoSEQ multiplex PCR; TCRdb's copy has only in-frame clones and lacks some. The sample lists about 95,000 clones, roughly 90% occurring once. Sequencing was done on a sample of peripheral blood. These TCRs come from a man aged 50 to 60 with COVID-19, enrolled during active disease. CDR3s include the opening cysteine and the closing phenylalanine or tryptophan. A D gene is named only where the DNA matches it firmly. Clone size is given for some rows only: seen once, a few or many times, or a class if the clone is expanded.

j_call cdr3_length clone_size d_call v_call cdr3_nt cdr3_aa
TRBJ2-5 14 NA NA TRBV5-1 TGCGCCAGCAGCTTGGACCAGGGGTTGAAGACCCAGTACTTC CASSLDQGLKTQYF
TRBJ2-3 16 NA NA TRBV13 TGTGCCAGCCGCCGTGTTGTCCCTGCGAGGACAGATACGCAGTATTTT CASRRVVPARTDTQYF
TRBJ1-2 15 NA NA TRBV18 TGTGCCAGCTCTCTAACAGGATCTACTAACTATGGCTACACCTTC CASSLTGSTNYGYTF
TRBJ1-1 12 NA NA TRBV7-2 TGTGCCAGCAGCTTAGTCAGGGGTGAAGCTTTCTTT CASSLVRGEAFF
TRBJ1-6 15 NA NA TRBV3-1/TRBV3-2 TGTGCCAGCAGCCAAGTTCCGGGTGGGAATTCACCCCTCCACTTT CASSQVPGGNSPLHF
TRBJ2-1 13 NA NA TRBV4-1 TGCGCCAGCAGCCAAGCTTCGAGTGATGAGCAGTTCTTC CASSQASSDEQFF
TRBJ2-6 15 NA NA TRBV19 TGTGCCAGTACCCCTGCGGATACCGGGGCCAACGTCCTGACTTTC CASTPADTGANVLTF
TRBJ1-5 15 NA NA TRBV7-2 TGTGCCAGCAGCTACGAGGACAGAGCCAATCAGCCCCAGCATTTT CASSYEDRANQPQHF
TRBJ1-5 14 NA TRBD1 TRBV19 TGTGCCAGTAGTGTCACAGGGGGTTATCAGCCCCAGCATTTT CASSVTGGYQPQHF
TRBJ2-7 15 NA TRBD2 TRBV30 TGTGCCTGGAGTCTTCCTGTAGGGAGGGGCTACGAGCAGTACTTC CAWSLPVGRGYEQYF
TRBJ2-2 18 NA TRBD2 TRBV4-3 TGCGCCAGCAGCCGAGGACTAGCGGGGGGAGCAAGTGTCGGGGAGCTGTTTTTT CASSRGLAGGASVGELFF
TRBJ2-4 12 NA NA TRBV29-1 TGCAGCGTTCAACAGAACGAAAACATTCAGTACTTC CSVQQNENIQYF
TRBJ2-2 12 NA NA TRBV5-1 TGCGCCAGCAGCTTCTCTACCGGGGAGCTGTTTTTT CASSFSTGELFF
TRBJ1-1 14 NA NA TRBV5-1 TGCGCCAGCAGCTTGGACTCCTTGAACACTGAAGCTTTCTTT CASSLDSLNTEAFF
TRBJ1-6 15 once TRBD1 TRBV5-1 TGCGCCAGCAGCTTGGGCCAGGGGGATAATTCACCCCTCCACTTT CASSLGQGDNSPLHF
TRBJ2-2 16 few TRBD1 TRBV7-6 TGTGCCAGCAGCTTAGAGGGACAGTCAAGAACCGGGGAGCTGTTTTTT CASSLEGQSRTGELFF
TRBJ2-1 15 NA NA TRBV3-1/TRBV3-2 TGTGCCAGCAGCCAAAGGTCAGGACACTACAATGAGCAGTTCTTC CASSQRSGHYNEQFF
TRBJ2-5 15 NA TRBD2 TRBV7-2 TGTGCCAGCAGCTTAGCATCCGCGGGGGGGGAGACCCAGTACTTC CASSLASAGGETQYF
TRBJ2-7 15 NA TRBD1 TRBV9 TGTGCCAGCAGCGCTACAGGGGATGGGTGGGACGAGCAGTACTTC CASSATGDGWDEQYF
TRBJ2-7 15 NA TRBD1 TRBV6-6 TGTGCCAGCAGTAAGAGGGGACAGAGCTCCTACGAGCAGTACTTC CASSKRGQSSYEQYF
TRBJ2-1 12 NA NA TRBV2 TGTGCCAGCAGTGAAGCGCTCGGCGGTCGGTTCTTC CASSEALGGRFF
TRBJ2-3 15 NA NA TRBV5-1 TGCGCCAGCAGCTTGGATCCGGGTTCTGCAGATACGCAGTATTTT CASSLDPGSADTQYF
TRBJ2-3 15 NA NA TRBV11-2 TGTGCCAGCAGCTTAGACGGTGAAAGCACAGATACGCAGTATTTT CASSLDGESTDTQYF
TRBJ2-1 16 NA NA TRBV11-1 TGTGCCAGCAGCTCGACTGCAGGGTGGGCGTACAATGAGCAGTTCTTC CASSSTAGWAYNEQFF
TRBJ1-1 14 NA NA TRBV11-2 TGTGCCAGCACCCCAGGGTTAGCGAACACTGAAGCTTTCTTT CASTPGLANTEAFF
TRBJ2-3 15 NA TRBD1 TRBV29-1 TGCAGCGTTGAACCGGGGACAGGAGGCACGAATACGCAGTATTTT CSVEPGTGGTNTQYF
TRBJ2-5 14 NA NA TRBV4-1 TGCGCCAGCAGCCAAGGGCAGGCACAAGAGACCCAGTACTTC CASSQGQAQETQYF
TRBJ2-5 14 NA TRBD2 TRBV7-2 TGTGCCAGCAGCCTTAGCGGGGTACAAGAGACCCAGTACTTC CASSLSGVQETQYF
TRBJ1-1 13 few TRBD1 TRBV2 TGTGCCAGCTGGCAGGGACAGGGCGCTGAAGCTTTCTTT CASWQGQGAEAFF
TRBJ2-1 14 NA TRBD2 TRBV3-1/TRBV3-2 TGTGCCAGCAGCCGTTTGGGTAGCGGGGAAGAGCAGTTCTTC CASSRLGSGEEQFF
TRBJ1-3 15 NA NA TRBV5-1 TGCGCCAGCAGCTTGGGGGGCGCCTCAGGAAACACCATATATTTT CASSLGGASGNTIYF
TRBJ2-1 17 NA TRBD2 TRBV5-8 TGTGCCAGCAGCCCAGGACTAGCGGGACTTTCCTACAATGAGCAGTTCTTC CASSPGLAGLSYNEQFF
TRBJ1-2 17 NA TRBD1 TRBV3-1/TRBV3-2 TGTGCCAGCAGCCAGGTCGGGACAGTACCGTTTAACTATGGCTACACCTTC CASSQVGTVPFNYGYTF
TRBJ1-2 14 NA TRBD1 TRBV7-2 TGTGCCAGCAGCTTAGACAGGGGCAACTATGGCTACACCTTC CASSLDRGNYGYTF
TRBJ2-1 16 NA TRBD2 TRBV5-4 TGTGCCAGCAGCTTGTCTCTGCGGGGGGGCCAACATGAGCAGTTCTTC CASSLSLRGGQHEQFF
TRBJ1-3 13 NA NA TRBV6-5 TGTGCCAGCAGTCTACAGTTTGGAAACACCATATATTTT CASSLQFGNTIYF
TRBJ2-1 13 NA NA TRBV7-9 TGTGCCAGCAAGGACAGAGGATACAATGAGCAGTTCTTC CASKDRGYNEQFF
TRBJ1-2 13 few TRBD1 TRBV30 TGTGCCTGGAGTCGGGACAGGCCTCGTGGCTACACCTTC CAWSRDRPRGYTF
TRBJ1-2 16 once NA TRBV28 TGTGCCAGCAGCTTACCGAGGTACCCCACTAACTATGGCTACACCTTC CASSLPRYPTNYGYTF
TRBJ1-2 14 NA NA TRBV5-1 TGCGCCAGCAGCTTGAGCGTTTCTAACTATGGCTACACCTTC CASSLSVSNYGYTF
TRBJ2-7 17 NA TRBD1 TRBV7-9 TGTGCCAGCAGCTTAGCATCCGGACAGGGATTCTCCTACGAGCAGTACTTC CASSLASGQGFSYEQYF
TRBJ2-1 17 NA TRBD2 TRBV6-2/TRBV6-3 TGTGCCAGCAGTGGAGAACTGCTAGCGGGGGGGCGCAATGAGCAGTTCTTC CASSGELLAGGRNEQFF
TRBJ1-5 14 NA NA TRBV3-1/TRBV3-2 TGTGCCAGCAGCCAATATTTCAGCAATCAGCCCCAGCATTTT CASSQYFSNQPQHF
TRBJ1-6 14 NA NA TRBV3-1/TRBV3-2 TGTGCCAGCAGCCAAGTTTCTAGGAATTCACCCCTCCACTTT CASSQVSRNSPLHF
TRBJ2-2 16 NA TRBD2 TRBV27 TGTGCCAGCTTATCCCGGGGGGGCGAGGAGACCGGGGAGCTGTTTTTT CASLSRGGEETGELFF
TRBJ1-2 15 NA TRBD1 TRBV3-1/TRBV3-2 TGTGCCAGCAGCCACCGGGACAGGGCGAACTATGGCTACACCTTC CASSHRDRANYGYTF
TRBJ1-1 14 NA NA TRBV6-2/TRBV6-3 TGTGCCAGCAGCCCCCTAAGGGGTAACACTGAAGCTTTCTTT CASSPLRGNTEAFF
TRBJ1-2 16 NA TRBD1 TRBV7-8 TGTGCCAGCAGCTTAGCGGTTAGGGGGCGGGACTATGGCTACACCTTC CASSLAVRGRDYGYTF
TRBJ2-5 15 NA TRBD2 TRBV30 TGTGCCTGGAGTGGTAGCGGGGGGGCGGGCGAGACCCAGTACTTC CAWSGSGGAGETQYF
TRBJ1-6 19 NA TRBD1 TRBV11-2 TGTGCCAGCAGATTAGCCCTAACCGGGACAGGGTCCTATAATTCACCCCTCCACTTT CASRLALTGTGSYNSPLHF
TRBJ1-2 16 NA TRBD1 TRBV4-2 TGTGCCAGCAGCCAAGACCATCAGACAGGGGGCGTTGGCTACACCTTC CASSQDHQTGGVGYTF